The rows below give T cell receptor beta chains drawn from one sample of a study of T cells in Graves' hyperthyroidism and ophthalmopathy. One entry per CDR3 protein results from TCRdb running MiXCR on the multiplex PCR reads. The sample lists hundreds of thousands of distinct CDR3 sequences, 30% to 40% occurring once. Sequencing input: blood. The receptors here all came from a woman aged 40 to 50 with Graves' hyperthyroidism. Both conserved end residues are part of each CDR3. Fields, in order: J gene, D gene, clone size, V gene, CDR3 DNA, CDR3 protein. The D gene is left open where the match is weak. Rows give clone size only sometimes, using once, few, many, or a class for an expanded clone.

TRBJ1-4 . many TRBV19 TGTGCCAGTAGTATCGGGCACCGGGAAGAAAAACTGTTTTTT CASSIGHREEKLFF
TRBJ2-1 TRBD2 . TRBV7-9 TGTGCCAGCAGCCTGTCCGGGACTAGACCGTTCTTC CASSLSGTRPFF
TRBJ1-6 . many TRBV20-1 TGCAGTGCTAGTCCCACGGACAACCTCCACTTT CSASPTDNLHF
TRBJ2-7 TRBD1 . TRBV2 TGTGCCAGCAGACCACGACAGGGCTCCTACGAGCAGTACTTC CASRPRQGSYEQYF
TRBJ2-6 . . TRBV6-1 TGTGCCAGCAGCTGGGAAGGAGCCAACGTCCTGACTTTC CASSWEGANVLTF
TRBJ2-7 TRBD1 . TRBV4-3 TGCGCCAGCAGCGAGGGACAGTTCGCCTACGAGCAGTACTTC CASSEGQFAYEQYF
TRBJ1-5 . . TRBV4-1 TGCGCCAGCAGCCAGAGCCTGGACAACATCCGTCCCCAGCATTTT CASSQSLDNIRPQHF
TRBJ2-7 TRBD1 . TRBV6-6 TGTGCCAGCAGTTTAAGAATCTCCGGACAGGGTAATTACGAGCAGTACTTC CASSLRISGQGNYEQYF
TRBJ1-1 . . TRBV6-6 TGTGCCAGCAAACGCACCAGCCTTACTAACACTGAAGCTTTCTTT CASKRTSLTNTEAFF
TRBJ1-5 TRBD1 many TRBV20-1 TGCAGTGCTAGAGTGCGTCCAGGGACAGGGAGGCGGCAGCCCCAGCATTTT CSARVRPGTGRRQPQHF
TRBJ1-4 TRBD1 . TRBV3-1 TGTGTTTCCAGGGGGCCTAATGAAAAACTGTTTTTT CVSRGPNEKLFF
TRBJ1-1 . many TRBV29-1 TGCAGCGTCCAAACAGGGATATGGACTGAAGCTTTCTTT CSVQTGIWTEAFF
TRBJ2-5 TRBD1 many TRBV4-1 TGCGCCAGCAGCCAACGGAGGACAGGGCGAGAGACCCAGTACTTC CASSQRRTGRETQYF
TRBJ2-7 . . TRBV5-4 TGTGCCAGCAGCTTGGTGGGCGGGACAAGGAGCTACGAGCAGTACTTC CASSLVGGTRSYEQYF
TRBJ2-5 . . TRBV10-3 TGTGCCACCAAGGGAGGGGGCGCGGAAGAGACCCAGTACTTC CATKGGGAEETQYF
TRBJ2-7 . . TRBV7-2 TGTGCCAGCAGCGCACAACAGGCAACCTACGAGCAGTACTTC CASSAQQATYEQYF
TRBJ1-1 . many TRBV4-2 TGTGCCAGCAGCCAAGAACTAACTAGGTTGTTT CASSQELTRLF
TRBJ1-2 . few TRBV7-9 TGTGCCAGCAGCTTAGAGATGAACTATGGCTACACCTTC CASSLEMNYGYTF
TRBJ2-5 . many TRBV7-9 TGTGCCAGCAGCTTCGACGGAGCTCAAGAGACCCAGTACTTC CASSFDGAQETQYF
TRBJ2-7 . many TRBV7-2 TGTGCCAGCAGCTTACGAAGATACGAGCAGTACTTC CASSLRRYEQYF
TRBJ1-2 . many TRBV29-1 TGCAGCGTTGCCTCTGCTCCAGGGGGCTACACCTTC CSVASAPGGYTF
TRBJ1-2 . few TRBV10-2 TGTGCCAGCAAAAGAACAGGACCTAACTATGGCTACACCTTC CASKRTGPNYGYTF